This paragraph covers one TCR beta chain sequence. The CDR3 is 11 amino acids. CDR1 DFQATT and CDR2 SNEGSKA come from the germline V gene (reference sequence). The ends were cut back, 0 bases at V and 4 bases at J, with 3 bases in the middle. These data originate in a study of T-cell memory formation after mild COVID-19. Study-wide context: TCR clusters showed largely donor specificity.

UMIs and sample barcodes were carried by the TCR alpha and TCR beta cDNA libraries that 5'RACE produced using constant-segment primers. TCRdb re-called the 5' RACE reads with MiXCR, one entry per CDR3 protein. Of about 470,000 distinct CDR3 sequences listed, around 27% are singletons. This rearrangement joins TRBV20-1 to TRBJ1-2; D unresolved. The sequenced sample was PBMCs or a T cell subset sorted from them (not recorded which). This receptor was identified in an adult woman who had mild COVID-19 (a few samples of this study predate the infection). Cell type and time point are not known. The CDR3 spells CSARDLYGYTF. Here the CDR3 DNA reads TGCAGTGCTAGAGACCTCTATGGCTACACCTTC.